This TCR beta chain was retrieved from a study of T-cell reconstitution after alpha-beta-depleted transplantation in children. The study's findings and limits: Expanded graft clones, several hundred of them, were reportedly the source of alpha-beta T cells about two months after transplant.

In this sample, this clonotype turned up many times. Antigen specificity is unknown. Unique molecular identifiers were incorporated during preparation of the TCRbeta library. TCRdb reprocessed the PCR reads with MiXCR, giving one entry per CDR3 protein. The sample shows thousands of distinct CDR3 sequences, 25% to 30% of them seen only once. In germline, CDR1 is MNHNS, CDR2 SASEGT. The CDR3 is made up of 14 amino acids. V dropped 4 bases and J dropped 0 bases, with 7 bases sitting between them. The genes are TRBV6-1 and TRBJ1-5; D possibly corresponds to TRBD1 (5 bases). This clonotype was sampled from a male patient aged 2 to 9 who had a stem cell transplant for acute myeloid leukemia, so the T cells may come from the graft donor. The source was PBMCs, mostly from graft donor cells, collected 60 days after TCRalphabeta/CD19-depleted stem cell transplant. CDR3 nucleotide sequence: TGTGCCAGCAGTGCGACAGATAGCAATCAGCCCCAGCATTTT. Translation gives CASSATDSNQPQHF.